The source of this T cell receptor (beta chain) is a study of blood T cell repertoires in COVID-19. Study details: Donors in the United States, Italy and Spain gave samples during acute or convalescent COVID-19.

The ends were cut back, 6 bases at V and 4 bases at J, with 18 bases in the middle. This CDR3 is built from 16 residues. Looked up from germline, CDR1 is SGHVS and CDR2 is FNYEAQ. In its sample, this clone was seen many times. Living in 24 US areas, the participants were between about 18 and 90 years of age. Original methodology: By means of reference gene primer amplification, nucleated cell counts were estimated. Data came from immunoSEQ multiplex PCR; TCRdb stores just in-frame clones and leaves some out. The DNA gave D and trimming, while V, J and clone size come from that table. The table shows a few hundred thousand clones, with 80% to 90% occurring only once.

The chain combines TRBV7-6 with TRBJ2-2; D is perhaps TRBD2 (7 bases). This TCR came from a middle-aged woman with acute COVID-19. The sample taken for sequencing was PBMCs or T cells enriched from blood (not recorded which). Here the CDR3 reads CASSIPGGVGTGELFF. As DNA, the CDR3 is TGTGCCAGCAGTATTCCGGGGGGCGTGGGCACCGGGGAGCTGTTTTTT.